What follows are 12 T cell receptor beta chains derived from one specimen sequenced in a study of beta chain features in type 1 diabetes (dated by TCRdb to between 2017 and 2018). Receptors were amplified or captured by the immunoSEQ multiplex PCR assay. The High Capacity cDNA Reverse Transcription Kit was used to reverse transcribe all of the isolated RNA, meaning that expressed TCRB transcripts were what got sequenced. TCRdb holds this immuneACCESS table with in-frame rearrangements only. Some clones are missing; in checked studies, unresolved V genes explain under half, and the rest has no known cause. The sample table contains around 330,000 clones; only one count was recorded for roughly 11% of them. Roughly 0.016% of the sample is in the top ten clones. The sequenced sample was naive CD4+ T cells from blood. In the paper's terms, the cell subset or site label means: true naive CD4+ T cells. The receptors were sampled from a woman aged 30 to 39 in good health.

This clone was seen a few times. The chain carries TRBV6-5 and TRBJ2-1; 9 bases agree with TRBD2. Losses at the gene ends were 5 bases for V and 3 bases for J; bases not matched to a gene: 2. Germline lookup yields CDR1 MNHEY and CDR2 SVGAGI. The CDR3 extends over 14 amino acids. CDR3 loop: CASSLSGSYNEQFF. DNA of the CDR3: TGTGCCAGCAGTCTTAGCGGGAGCTACAATGAGCAGTTCTTC.

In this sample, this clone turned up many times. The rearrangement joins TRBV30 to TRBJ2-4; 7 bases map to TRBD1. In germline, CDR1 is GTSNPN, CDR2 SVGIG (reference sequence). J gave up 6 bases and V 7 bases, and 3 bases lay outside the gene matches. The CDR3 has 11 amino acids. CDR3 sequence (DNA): TGTGCCTTGACAGGGTCAAACATTCAGTACTTC. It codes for CALTGSNIQYF.

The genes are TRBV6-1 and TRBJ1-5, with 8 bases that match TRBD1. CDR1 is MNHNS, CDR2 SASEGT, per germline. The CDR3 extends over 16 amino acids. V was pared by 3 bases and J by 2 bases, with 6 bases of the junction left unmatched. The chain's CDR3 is CASSEGTGSGNQPQHF. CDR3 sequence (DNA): TGTGCCAGCAGTGAGGGGACAGGCTCAGGCAATCAGCCCCAGCATTTT.

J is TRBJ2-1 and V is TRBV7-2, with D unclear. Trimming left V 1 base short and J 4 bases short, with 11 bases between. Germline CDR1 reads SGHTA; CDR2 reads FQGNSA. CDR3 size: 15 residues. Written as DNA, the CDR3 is TGTGCCAGCAGCTTAGATCACGGGTTTTACAATGAGCAGTTCTTC. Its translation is CASSLDHGFYNEQFF.

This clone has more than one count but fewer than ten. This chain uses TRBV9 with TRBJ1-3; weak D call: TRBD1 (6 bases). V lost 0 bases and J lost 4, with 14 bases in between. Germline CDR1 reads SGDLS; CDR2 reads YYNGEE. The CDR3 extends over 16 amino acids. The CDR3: CASSVAADSSGNTIYF. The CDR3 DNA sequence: TGTGCCAGCAGCGTAGCCGCGGACAGTTCAGGAAACACCATATATTTT.

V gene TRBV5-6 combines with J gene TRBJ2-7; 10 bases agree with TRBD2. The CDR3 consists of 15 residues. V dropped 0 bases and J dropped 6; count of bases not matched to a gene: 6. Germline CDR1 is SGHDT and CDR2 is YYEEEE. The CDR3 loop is CASSLEPSGSGEQYF. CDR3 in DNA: TGTGCCAGCAGCTTGGAGCCTAGCGGGAGCGGCGAGCAGTACTTC.

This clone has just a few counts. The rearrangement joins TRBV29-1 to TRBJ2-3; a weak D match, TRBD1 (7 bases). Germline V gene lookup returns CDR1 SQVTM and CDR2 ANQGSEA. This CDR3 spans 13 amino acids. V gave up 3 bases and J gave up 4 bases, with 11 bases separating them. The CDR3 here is CSVDRGAADTQYF. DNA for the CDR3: TGCAGCGTTGACAGGGGGGCCGCAGATACGCAGTATTTT.

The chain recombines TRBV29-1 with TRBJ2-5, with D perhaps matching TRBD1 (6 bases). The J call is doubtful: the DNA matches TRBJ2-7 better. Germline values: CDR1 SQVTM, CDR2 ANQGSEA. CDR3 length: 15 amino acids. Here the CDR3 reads CSVDSGSGALYEQYF. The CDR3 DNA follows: TGCAGCGTTGACAGTGGGTCAGGGGCTCTCTACGAGCAGTACTTC.

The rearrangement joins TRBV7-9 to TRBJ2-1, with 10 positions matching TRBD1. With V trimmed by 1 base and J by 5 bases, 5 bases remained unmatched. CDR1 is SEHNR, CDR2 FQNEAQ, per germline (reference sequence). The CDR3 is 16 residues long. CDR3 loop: CASSLGGTGVHNEQFF. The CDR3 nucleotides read TGTGCCAGCAGCTTAGGCGGGACAGGGGTGCACAATGAGCAGTTCTTC.

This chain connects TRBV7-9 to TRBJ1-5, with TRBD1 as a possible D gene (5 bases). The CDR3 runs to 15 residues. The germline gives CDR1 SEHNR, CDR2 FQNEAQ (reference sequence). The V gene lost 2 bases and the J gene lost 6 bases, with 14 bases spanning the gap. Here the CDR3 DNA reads TGTGCCAGCAGCTTAACGGGCGGGGGGTCTCAGCCCCAGCATTTT. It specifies CASSLTGGGSQPQHF. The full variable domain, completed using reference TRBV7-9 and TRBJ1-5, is DTGVSQNPRHKITKRGQNVTFRCDPISEHNRLYWYRQTLGQGPEFLTYFQNEAQLEKSRLLSDRFSAERPKGSFSTLEIQRTEQGDSAMYLCASSLTGGGSQPQHFGDGTRLSIL.

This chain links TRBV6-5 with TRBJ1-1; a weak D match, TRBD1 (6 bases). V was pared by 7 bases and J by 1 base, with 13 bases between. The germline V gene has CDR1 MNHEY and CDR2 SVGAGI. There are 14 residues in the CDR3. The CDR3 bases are TGTGCCAGCACTCAAACAGGGACGAACACTGAAGCTTTCTTT. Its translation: CASTQTGTNTEAFF.

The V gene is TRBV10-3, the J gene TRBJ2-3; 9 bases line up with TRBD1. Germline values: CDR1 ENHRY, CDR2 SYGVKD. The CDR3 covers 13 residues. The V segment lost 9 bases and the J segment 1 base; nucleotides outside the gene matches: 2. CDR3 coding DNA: TGTGCCATGGGGGACAGGGGCACAGATACGCAGTATTTT. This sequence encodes CAMGDRGTDTQYF.